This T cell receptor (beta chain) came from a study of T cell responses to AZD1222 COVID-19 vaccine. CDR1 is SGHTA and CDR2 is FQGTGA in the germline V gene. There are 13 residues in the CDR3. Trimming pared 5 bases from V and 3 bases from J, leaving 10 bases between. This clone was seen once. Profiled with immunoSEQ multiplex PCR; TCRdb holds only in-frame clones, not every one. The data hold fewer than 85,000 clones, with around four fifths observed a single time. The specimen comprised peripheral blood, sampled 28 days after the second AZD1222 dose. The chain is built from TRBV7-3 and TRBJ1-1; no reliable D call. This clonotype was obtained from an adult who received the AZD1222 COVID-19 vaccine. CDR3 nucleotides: TGTGCCAGCAGCGCGAGTCTTTACACTGAAGCTTTCTTT. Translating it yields CASSASLYTEAFF. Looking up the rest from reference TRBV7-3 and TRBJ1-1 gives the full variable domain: GAGVSQTPSNKVTEKGKYVELRCDPISGHTALYWYRQSLGQGPEFLIYFQGTGAADDSGLPNDRFFAVRPEGSVSTLKIQRTERGDSAVYLCASSASLYTEAFFGQGTRLTVV.